This T cell receptor (beta chain) comes out of a study of cytomegalovirus exposure and HLA in healthy donors listed by TCRdb under 2017. The study in broad terms: In an earlier analysis of 587 of the donors, around 300 Gb of sequence data and 117 million unique TCR beta sequences from about 190 million T cells were reported. About 300 gigabases of sequencing data and approximately 85 million unique TCR sequences were included in an early release covering under 650 HLA-typed donors. Of the 300 to 400 genotyped donors, roughly 85% fell in the genetic ancestry cluster associated with self-reported Caucasian donors. The study aimed to test whether signatures of past pathogen exposure could be identified by cataloging public T cell receptors. The study used immunosequencing to profile the T cell repertoires of some 600 subjects and linked those repertoires to cytomegalovirus serostatus. A separate validation cohort of about 110 different subjects was used in addition to the approximately 700-subject first cohort. High-throughput TCR immunosequencing, statistical association of individual TCRs with disease status, and machine learning were combined to predict cytomegalovirus infection status. A later analysis re-examined previously published TCR beta repertoires from roughly 650 donors and added high-resolution HLA genotyping to investigate patterns of TCR occurrence. In the later analysis, no new phenotypic data were used to find candidate immune exposures; instead, reliance was placed on TCR beta sequences and their occurrence across donors. In an earlier analysis of around 540 of the donors, high-throughput TCR beta sequencing was used to judge whether each TCR beta V gene segment behaved as functional or pseudogenic. Donor age, sex, ethnicity and CMV serostatus were compiled alongside the repertoire data. A later genetic analysis took genome-wide SNP genotypes for about 55% of the roughly 670 donors and used that subset as a discovery cohort. All discovery cohort repertoires had been generated on a single sequencing platform. HLA typing included class I and class II loci at four-digit resolution. The number of typed donors differed by locus: about 620-640 for A, B, C, DRB1 and DQB1; roughly 510 for DQA1; 606 for DPA1; and some 470 for DPB1. Several DR-DQ haplotypes were handled as single units for association and clustering because linkage in the cohort was strong. Among some 410 genotyped donors of the cohort, an average of roughly 230,000 unique TCR beta nucleotide sequences was sequenced per donor, of which about 18% were non-productive.

The library was obtained by the immunoSEQ multiplex PCR assay. For the multiplex PCR, a mixture combining 60 forward primers for TCR Vbeta segments and 13 reverse primers for TCR Jbeta segments was used. A multiplex PCR assay on genomic DNA amplified the CDR3 region of rearranged TCR beta genes. On the Illumina HiSeq System, the amplified TCR beta libraries were sequenced as 87-base-pair reads. In the paper's pipeline: Across the 670 or so repertoires, a later analysis counted roughly 77 million unique TCR beta chains, 9 million to 14 million of which were shared by at least two donors. Raw reads were error-corrected and collapsed into unique sequences by a nearest-neighbor algorithm in which closely related sequences were merged to remove PCR and sequencing errors. CDR3 sequences were aligned to IMGT reference sequences to assign V, D and J gene segments. For a sequence to be retained, a match of at least six nucleotides was required to both a V gene segment and a J gene segment. A rearrangement was called productive if the CDR3 had no stop codons and remained in frame with V and J, and every other rearrangement was called non-productive. Following IMGT convention, CDR3 was defined as the stretch from the second conserved V-encoded cysteine up to the conserved J-encoded phenylalanine. The earlier analysis of about 620 of the donors excluded sequences that lacked an unambiguous match to a single V gene segment. An earlier analysis of over 450 of the donors classified V segments as functional when productive rearrangements were above 56.7% and as segregating when the standard deviation between donors was above 5%. A statistical classification framework was developed to diagnose cytomegalovirus status using the catalog of TCR beta chain sequences. In a later analysis, TCR nucleotide sequences were compared against IMGT/GENE-DB human TR gene sequences so that V and J genes could be assigned. Using the TCRdist pipeline, a later analysis assigned CDR3 sequences along with most-parsimonious VDJ recombination scenarios. In a later analysis, each TCR beta chain was defined by its CDR3 amino acid sequence together with its V-gene family, and reads lacking a unique V-gene family were excluded. To address suspected cross-contamination and a sequencing artifact, a later analysis removed roughly 580 highly shared, low-generation-probability nucleotide sequences. In a later analysis, a clonal expansion index for each public chain was calculated from normalized within-repertoire ranks of inferred template counts. In a later analysis, generation probabilities were computed with a VDJ recombination model fitted to out-of-frame rearrangements, and the resulting probabilities were checked against IGoR. Hypergeometric tests were used in a later analysis to score TCR-TCR, TCR-HLA and TCR-CMV co-occurrence, with a repertoire-size bias correction applied to the TCR pairs. In a later analysis, false discovery rates were estimated by permuting HLA or CMV assignments 20 times. In a later analysis, co-occurring TCRs were grouped using DBSCAN, and TCRdist sequence similarity was added for clustering within HLA-allele-positive subsets. For co-occurrence clustering, repertoires with fewer than 30,000 or more than 120,000 public chains were excluded, along with roughly five repertoires with anomalous nucleotide sharing. Sourced from immuneACCESS, this table was stored by TCRdb with only in-frame sequences that have V and J called. A share of the clones is absent; for the studies checked, an unresolved V gene accounts for under half, and the remainder has no known explanation. V, J and clone size are taken as reported in that table, and D and trimming were inferred from the DNA itself. Recorded for this sample are about 130,000 clones; around four fifths of them occurred a single time. The ten largest clonotypes hold about 19% of the sample.

With respect to this clone: This clone's antigen is unknown. Base qualities are not provided; no much larger clone lies one nucleotide away.

Results the study describes overall, beyond this receptor: The classifier was reported to diagnose cytomegalovirus status with high specificity and sensitivity in both the original and validation cohorts. In a later analysis, the rate of TCR association differed among HLA loci, with DRB1 alleles having the most associated TCRs and HLA-C alleles having the fewest. A total of roughly 160 TCR beta chains were listed by the study as associated with cytomegalovirus. A further reported finding was that TCR beta sequences accurately predicted the HLA-A and HLA-B alleles for most subjects in the first cohort. The authors suggested that the approach could potentially be extended to other disease states and immunological phenotypes. Most TCR sequences were observed very rarely across donors, whereas some public TCRs were present in many individuals. A few of the identified cytomegalovirus-associated TCR beta chains were confirmed in vitro to be specific for cytomegalovirus antigens. Presence/absence analyses assumed roughly uniform sequencing depth across donors, an assumption that may not hold. Strong co-occurrence of HLA alleles, especially DR and DQ, made assigning TCR associations to individual alleles difficult. In a later genetic analysis, fewer N-insertions in productive TCRs were reported among donors in an Asian-associated ancestry cluster than the roughly 700-donor mean. Because counts were too low, around 18 rarely observed V segments, including chromosome 9 orphons, were left out of the earlier analysis of 500 to 650 of the donors. A later analysis associated about 16,000 TCR beta sequences with specific HLA alleles at a false discovery rate of 0.05. The cohort was sequenced for TCR beta chains only, and without alpha or paired-chain data the features that could be detected were limited. A group of highly shared sequence variants was considered likely to be a technical artifact of the sequencing pipeline. A later analysis reported that several top co-occurrence clusters appeared linked to parvovirus B19, influenza, CMV and Epstein-Barr virus. Some IMGT-functional V segments, including TRBV6-2 and TRBV6-3, could not be told apart with the 87-base-pair reads, so those segments were excluded. Immune exposure information for the cohort was limited to CMV serostatus. Correlated functional status among segregating V segments might be attributable to linkage disequilibrium, but an unknown experimental factor could not be ruled out. A later analysis found that HLA-associated TCR beta chains were more clonally expanded and had lower generation probabilities than equally common non-associated chains. According to a later analysis, most CMV-associated TCR beta chains appeared to be HLA-restricted, and the HLA associations seemed to be driven largely by CMV exposure. An earlier analysis of 450 to 750 of the donors showed that most TCR beta V segments appeared in productive rearrangements either about 87% or about 30% of the time, which broadly matched IMGT annotations. HLA typing was unavailable for some donors at each locus, so association tests used only the typed subset. In a later genetic analysis, a missense DCLRE1C variant was associated with V-gene and J-gene trimming of TCR beta chains, and the association was replicated in an independent cohort.

The cohort consisted of some 670 healthy bone marrow donors. At the time of sampling, every cohort member was nominally healthy, though immune exposures that went unrecorded were likely present. The donor tested CMV seropositive and was one of the 289 seropositive cohort members. Each donor provided a peripheral blood sample, and peripheral blood mononuclear cells were used for TCR beta sequencing. Genomic DNA extraction from the blood cell samples was performed with the Qiagen DNeasy Blood Extraction Kit. Trimming costs V 4 bases and J 3 bases, and their ends lie 9 bases apart. The CDR3 runs 14 residues from the cysteine to the phenylalanine. Kept here is only the CDR3 DNA, which spans 42 bases and is read in frame from base 1. CDR1 and CDR2 (SGHTA, FQGNSA) derive from the germline V gene.

The chain is made from TRBV7-2 and TRBJ1-4, with no confident D gene call. The sequence was obtained from a young man in good health and CMV-seropositive. The material sequenced was PBMCs. DNA sequence: TGTGCCAGCAGCTCCAGACACGCTAATGAAAAACTGTTTTTT. This yields the protein CASSSRHANEKLFF.